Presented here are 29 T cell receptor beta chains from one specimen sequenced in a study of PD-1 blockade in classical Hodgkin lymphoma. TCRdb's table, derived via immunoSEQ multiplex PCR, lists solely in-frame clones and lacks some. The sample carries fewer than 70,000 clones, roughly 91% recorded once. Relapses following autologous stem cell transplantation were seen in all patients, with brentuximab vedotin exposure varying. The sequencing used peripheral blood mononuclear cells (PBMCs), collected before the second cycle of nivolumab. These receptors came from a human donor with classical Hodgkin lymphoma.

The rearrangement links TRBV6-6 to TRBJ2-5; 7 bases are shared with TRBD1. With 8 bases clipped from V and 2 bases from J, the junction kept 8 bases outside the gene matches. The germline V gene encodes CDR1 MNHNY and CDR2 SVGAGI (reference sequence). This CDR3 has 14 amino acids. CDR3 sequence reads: CASRDSPQQETQYF. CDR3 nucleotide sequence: TGTGCCAGCCGGGACAGCCCCCAACAAGAGACCCAGTACTTC.

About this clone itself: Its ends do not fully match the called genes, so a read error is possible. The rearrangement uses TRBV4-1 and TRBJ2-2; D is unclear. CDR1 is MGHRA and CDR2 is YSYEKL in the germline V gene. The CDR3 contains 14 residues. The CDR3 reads CASSPEDLSGELFF. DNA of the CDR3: TGTGCCAGCAGCCCCGAGGACCTATCCGGGGAGCTGTTTTTT.

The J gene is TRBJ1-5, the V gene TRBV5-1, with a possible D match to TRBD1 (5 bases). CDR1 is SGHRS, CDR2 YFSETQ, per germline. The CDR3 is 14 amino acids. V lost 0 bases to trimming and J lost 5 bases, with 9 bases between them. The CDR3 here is CASSLDGDYQPQHF. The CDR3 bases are TGCGCCAGCAGCTTGGACGGGGACTATCAGCCCCAGCATTTT.

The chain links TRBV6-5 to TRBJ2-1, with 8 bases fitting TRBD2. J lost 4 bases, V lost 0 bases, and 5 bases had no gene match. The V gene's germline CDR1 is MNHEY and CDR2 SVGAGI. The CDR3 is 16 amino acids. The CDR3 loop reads CASSYSTGGRYNEQFF. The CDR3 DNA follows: TGTGCCAGCAGTTACTCGACGGGGGGGCGGTACAATGAGCAGTTCTTC.

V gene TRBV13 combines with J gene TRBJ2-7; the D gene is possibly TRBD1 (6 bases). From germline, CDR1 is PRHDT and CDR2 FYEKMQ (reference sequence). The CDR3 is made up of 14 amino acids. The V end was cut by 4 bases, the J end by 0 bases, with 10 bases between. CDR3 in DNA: TGTGCCAGCAGCTCAGGACAGCTCTCCTACGAGCAGTACTTC. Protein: CASSSGQLSYEQYF.

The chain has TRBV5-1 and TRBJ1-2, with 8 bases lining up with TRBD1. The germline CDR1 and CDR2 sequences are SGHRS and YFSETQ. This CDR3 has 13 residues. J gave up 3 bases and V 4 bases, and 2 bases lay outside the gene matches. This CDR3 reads CASSPGGDYGYTF. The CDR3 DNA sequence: TGCGCCAGCAGCCCAGGGGGCGACTATGGCTACACCTTC.

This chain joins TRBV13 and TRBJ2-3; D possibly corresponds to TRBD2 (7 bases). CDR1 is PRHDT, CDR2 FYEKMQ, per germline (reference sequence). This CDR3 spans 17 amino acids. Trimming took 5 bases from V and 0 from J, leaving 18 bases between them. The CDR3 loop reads CASSLYWAGASTDTQYF. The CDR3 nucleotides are TGTGCCAGCAGCCTGTACTGGGCGGGGGCAAGCACAGATACGCAGTATTTT.

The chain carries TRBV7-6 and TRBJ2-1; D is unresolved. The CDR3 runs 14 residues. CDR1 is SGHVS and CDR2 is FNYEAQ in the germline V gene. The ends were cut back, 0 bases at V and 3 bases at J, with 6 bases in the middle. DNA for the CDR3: TGTGCCAGCAGCTTAGCCGGCAGCTACAATGAGCAGTTCTTC. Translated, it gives CASSLAGSYNEQFF.

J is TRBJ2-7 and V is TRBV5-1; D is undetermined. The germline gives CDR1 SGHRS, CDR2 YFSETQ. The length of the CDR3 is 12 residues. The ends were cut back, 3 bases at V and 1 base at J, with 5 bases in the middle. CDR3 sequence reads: CASSSYSYEQYF. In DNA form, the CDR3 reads TGCGCCAGCAGCTCCTATTCCTACGAGCAGTACTTC.

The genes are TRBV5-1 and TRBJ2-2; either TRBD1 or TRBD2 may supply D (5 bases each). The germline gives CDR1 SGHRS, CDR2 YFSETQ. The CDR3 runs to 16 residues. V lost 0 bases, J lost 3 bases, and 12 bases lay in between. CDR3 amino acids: CASSLGRDPYTGELFF. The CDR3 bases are TGCGCCAGCAGCTTGGGCCGGGACCCTTACACCGGGGAGCTGTTTTTT.

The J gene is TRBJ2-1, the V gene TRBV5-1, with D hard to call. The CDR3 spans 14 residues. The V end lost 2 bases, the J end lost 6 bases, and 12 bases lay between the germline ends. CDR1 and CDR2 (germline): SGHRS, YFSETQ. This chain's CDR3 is CASSLSQTANEQFF. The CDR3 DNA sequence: TGCGCCAGCAGCTTATCACAGACGGCCAATGAGCAGTTCTTC.

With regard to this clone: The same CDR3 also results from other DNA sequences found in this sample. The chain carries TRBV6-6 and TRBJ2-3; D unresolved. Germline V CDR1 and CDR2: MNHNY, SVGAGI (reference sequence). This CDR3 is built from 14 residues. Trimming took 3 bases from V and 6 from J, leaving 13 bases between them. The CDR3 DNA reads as TGTGCCAGCAGTTATAGCAGCCTCCCCGATACGCAGTATTTT. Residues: CASSYSSLPDTQYF.

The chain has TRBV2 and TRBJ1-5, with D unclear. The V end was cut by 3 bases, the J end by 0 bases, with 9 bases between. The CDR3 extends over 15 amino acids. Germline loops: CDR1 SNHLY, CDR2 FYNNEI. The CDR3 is CASSDGGYSNQPQHF. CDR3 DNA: TGTGCCAGCAGTGACGGCGGATATAGCAATCAGCCCCAGCATTTT.

The CDR3 reads CASNVRGPSDTQYF. The CDR3 bases are TGTGCCAGTAATGTCAGAGGACCTTCAGATACGCAGTATTTT. The V gene is TRBV19, the J gene TRBJ2-3; D gene ambiguous. V was pared by 7 bases and J by 4 bases, with 15 bases between. Germline V gene data show CDR1 as LNHDA and CDR2 as SQIVND (reference sequence). This CDR3 is 14 amino acids long.

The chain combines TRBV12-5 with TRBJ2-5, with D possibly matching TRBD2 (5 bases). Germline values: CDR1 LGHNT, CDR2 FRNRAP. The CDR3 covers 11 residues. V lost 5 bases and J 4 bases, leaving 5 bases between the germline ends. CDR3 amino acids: CASGGGETQYF. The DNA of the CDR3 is TGTGCTAGTGGTGGAGGAGAGACCCAGTACTTC.

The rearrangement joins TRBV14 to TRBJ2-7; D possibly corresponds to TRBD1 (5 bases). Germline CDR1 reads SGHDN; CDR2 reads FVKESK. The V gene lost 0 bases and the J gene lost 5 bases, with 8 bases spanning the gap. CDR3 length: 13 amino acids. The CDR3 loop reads CASSQDPRDEQYF. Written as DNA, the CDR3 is TGTGCCAGCAGCCAAGACCCCAGGGACGAGCAGTACTTC.

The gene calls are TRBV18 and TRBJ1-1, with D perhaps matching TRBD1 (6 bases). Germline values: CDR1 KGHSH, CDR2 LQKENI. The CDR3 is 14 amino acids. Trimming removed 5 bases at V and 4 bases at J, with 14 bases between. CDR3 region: CASSAHRESTEAFF. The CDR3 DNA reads TGTGCCAGCTCAGCCCACAGGGAGTCCACTGAAGCTTTCTTT.

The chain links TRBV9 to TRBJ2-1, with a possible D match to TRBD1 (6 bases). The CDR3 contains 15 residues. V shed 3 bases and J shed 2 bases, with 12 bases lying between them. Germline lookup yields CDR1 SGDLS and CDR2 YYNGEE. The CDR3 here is CASSAWGTTYNEQFF. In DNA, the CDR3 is TGTGCCAGCAGCGCGTGGGGGACAACCTACAATGAGCAGTTCTTC.

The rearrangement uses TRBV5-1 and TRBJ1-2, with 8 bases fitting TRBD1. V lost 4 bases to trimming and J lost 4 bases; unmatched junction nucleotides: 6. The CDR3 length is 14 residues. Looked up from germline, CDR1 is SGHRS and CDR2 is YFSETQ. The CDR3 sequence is CASSTTGASYGYTF. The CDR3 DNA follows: TGCGCCAGCAGCACGACAGGGGCTAGCTATGGCTACACCTTC.

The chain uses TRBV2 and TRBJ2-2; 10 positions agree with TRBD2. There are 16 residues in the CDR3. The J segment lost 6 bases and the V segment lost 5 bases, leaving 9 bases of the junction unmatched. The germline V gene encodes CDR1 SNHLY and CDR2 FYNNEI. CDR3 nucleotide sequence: TGTGCCAGCAGTATTCTAGCGGGGGATTTCGCCGGGGAGCTGTTTTTT. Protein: CASSILAGDFAGELFF.

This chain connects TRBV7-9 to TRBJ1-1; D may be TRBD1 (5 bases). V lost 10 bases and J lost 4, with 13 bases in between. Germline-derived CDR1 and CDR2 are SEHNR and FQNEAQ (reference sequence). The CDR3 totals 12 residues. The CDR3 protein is CATEGTPTEAFF. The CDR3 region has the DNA TGTGCCACCGAGGGGACTCCCACTGAAGCTTTCTTT.

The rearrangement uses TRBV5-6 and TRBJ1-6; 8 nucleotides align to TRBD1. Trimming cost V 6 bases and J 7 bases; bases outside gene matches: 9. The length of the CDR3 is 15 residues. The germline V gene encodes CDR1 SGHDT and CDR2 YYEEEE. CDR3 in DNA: TGTGCCAGCAAGTCTTACAGGGGGGGGAATTCACCCCTCCACTTT. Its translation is CASKSYRGGNSPLHF.

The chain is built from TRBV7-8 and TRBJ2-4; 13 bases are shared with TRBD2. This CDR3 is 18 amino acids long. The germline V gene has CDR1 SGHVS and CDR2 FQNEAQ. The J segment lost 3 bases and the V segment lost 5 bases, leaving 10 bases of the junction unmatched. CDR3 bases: TGTGCCAGCAGCCTCCCTCGCCGACTAGCGGGGGGCAAAAACATTCAGTACTTC. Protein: CASSLPRRLAGGKNIQYF.

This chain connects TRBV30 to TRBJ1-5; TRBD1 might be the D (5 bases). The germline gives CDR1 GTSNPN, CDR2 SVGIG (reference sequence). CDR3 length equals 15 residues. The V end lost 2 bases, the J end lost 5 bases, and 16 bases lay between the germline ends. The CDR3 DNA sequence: TGTGCCTGGAGTTTTCCCGACAGAACCGATCAGCCCCAGCATTTT. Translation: CAWSFPDRTDQPQHF.

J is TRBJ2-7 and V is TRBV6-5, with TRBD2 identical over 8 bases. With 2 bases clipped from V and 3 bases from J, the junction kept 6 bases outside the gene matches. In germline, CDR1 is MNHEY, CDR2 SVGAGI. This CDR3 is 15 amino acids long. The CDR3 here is CASSYAGLAGYEQYF. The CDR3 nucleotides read TGTGCCAGCAGTTACGCCGGGCTAGCGGGCTACGAGCAGTACTTC.

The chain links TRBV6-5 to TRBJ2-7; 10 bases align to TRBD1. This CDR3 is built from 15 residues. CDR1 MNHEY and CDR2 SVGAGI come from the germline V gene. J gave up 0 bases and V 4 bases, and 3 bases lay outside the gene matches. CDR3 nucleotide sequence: TGTGCCAGCAGTTTCCGGGACAGGGGCTCCTACGAGCAGTACTTC. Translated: CASSFRDRGSYEQYF.

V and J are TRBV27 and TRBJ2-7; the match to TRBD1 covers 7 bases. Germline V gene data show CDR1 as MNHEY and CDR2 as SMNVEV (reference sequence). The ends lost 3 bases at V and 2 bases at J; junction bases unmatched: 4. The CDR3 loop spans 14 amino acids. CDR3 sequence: CASSLFTGAYEQYF. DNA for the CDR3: TGTGCCAGCAGTTTGTTTACAGGGGCCTACGAGCAGTACTTC.

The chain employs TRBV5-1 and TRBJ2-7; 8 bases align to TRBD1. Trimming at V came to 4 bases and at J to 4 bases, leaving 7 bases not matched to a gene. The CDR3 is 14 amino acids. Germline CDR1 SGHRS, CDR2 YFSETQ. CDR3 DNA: TGCGCCAGCAGCCCAACAGGGGGTGGATACGAGCAGTACTTC. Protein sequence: CASSPTGGGYEQYF.

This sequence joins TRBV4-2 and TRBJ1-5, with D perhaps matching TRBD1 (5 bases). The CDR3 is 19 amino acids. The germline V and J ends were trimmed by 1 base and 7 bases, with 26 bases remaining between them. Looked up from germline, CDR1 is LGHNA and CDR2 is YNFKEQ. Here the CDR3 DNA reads TGTGCCAGCAGCCAAGGTTATTGGGGGTCGGCTGGGGAAAGACAGCCCCAGCATTTT. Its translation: CASSQGYWGSAGERQPQHF.